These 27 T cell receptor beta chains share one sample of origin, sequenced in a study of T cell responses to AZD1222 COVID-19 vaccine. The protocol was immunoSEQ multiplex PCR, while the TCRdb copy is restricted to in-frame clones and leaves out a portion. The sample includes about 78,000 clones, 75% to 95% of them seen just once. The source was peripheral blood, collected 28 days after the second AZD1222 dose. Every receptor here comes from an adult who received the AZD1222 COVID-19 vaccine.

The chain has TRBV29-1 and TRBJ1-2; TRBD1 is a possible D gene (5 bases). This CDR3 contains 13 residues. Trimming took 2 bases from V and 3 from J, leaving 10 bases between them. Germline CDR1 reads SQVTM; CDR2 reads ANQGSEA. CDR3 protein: CSVELGDDYGYTF. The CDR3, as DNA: TGCAGCGTTGAATTGGGGGATGACTATGGCTACACCTTC.

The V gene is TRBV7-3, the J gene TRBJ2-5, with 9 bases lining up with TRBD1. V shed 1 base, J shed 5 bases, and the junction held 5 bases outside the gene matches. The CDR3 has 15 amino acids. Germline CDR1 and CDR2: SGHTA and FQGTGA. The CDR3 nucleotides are TGTGCCAGCAGCTTAATGGGACAGGGTATGGAGACCCAGTACTTC. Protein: CASSLMGQGMETQYF.

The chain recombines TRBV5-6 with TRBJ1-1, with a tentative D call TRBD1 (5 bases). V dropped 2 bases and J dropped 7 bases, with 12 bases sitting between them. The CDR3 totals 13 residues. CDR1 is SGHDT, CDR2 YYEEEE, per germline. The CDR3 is CASSFKVRGEAFF. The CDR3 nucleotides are TGTGCCAGCAGCTTCAAGGTTAGGGGTGAAGCTTTCTTT. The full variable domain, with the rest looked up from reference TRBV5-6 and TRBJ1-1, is DAGVTQSPTHLIKTRGQQVTLRCSPKSGHDTVSWYQQALGQGPQFIFQYYEEEERQRGNFPDRFSGHQFPNYSSELNVNALLLGDSALYLCASSFKVRGEAFFGQGTRLTVV.

The CDR3 is CASWEDSGRGNIQYF. The CDR3 DNA is TGTGCCAGCTGGGAGGACAGTGGTCGAGGAAACATTCAGTACTTC. The chain employs TRBV2 and TRBJ2-4; D may be TRBD1 or TRBD2 (6 bases each). The germline CDR1 and CDR2 sequences are SNHLY and FYNNEI. Trimming removed 8 bases from V and 6 bases from J, with 20 bases in between. The CDR3 is made up of 15 amino acids.

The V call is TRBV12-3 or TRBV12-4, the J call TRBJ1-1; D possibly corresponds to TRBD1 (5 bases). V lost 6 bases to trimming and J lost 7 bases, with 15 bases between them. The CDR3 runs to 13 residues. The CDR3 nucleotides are TGTGCCAGCAGCGGACCGGGGGGGTATGAAGCTTTCTTT. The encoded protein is CASSGPGGYEAFF.

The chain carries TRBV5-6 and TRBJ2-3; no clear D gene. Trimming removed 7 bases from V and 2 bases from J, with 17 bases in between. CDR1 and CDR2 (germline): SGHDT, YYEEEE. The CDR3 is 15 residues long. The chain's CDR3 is CASAWVVTSTDTQYF. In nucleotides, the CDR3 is TGTGCCAGCGCTTGGGTCGTCACCTCCACAGATACGCAGTATTTT.

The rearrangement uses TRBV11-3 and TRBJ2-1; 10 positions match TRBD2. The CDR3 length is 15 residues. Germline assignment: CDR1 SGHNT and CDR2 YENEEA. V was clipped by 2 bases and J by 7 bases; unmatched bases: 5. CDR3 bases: TGTGCCAGCAGCTTACCCCTAGCGGGAGCAAATGAGCAGTTCTTC. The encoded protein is CASSLPLAGANEQFF.

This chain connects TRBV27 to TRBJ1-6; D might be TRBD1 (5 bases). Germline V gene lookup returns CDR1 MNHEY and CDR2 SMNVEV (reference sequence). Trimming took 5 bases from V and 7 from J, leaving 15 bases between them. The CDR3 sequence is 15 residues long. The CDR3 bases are TGTGCCAGCAGTCCCCGGGACGCTCAAAATTCACCCCTCCACTTT. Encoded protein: CASSPRDAQNSPLHF.

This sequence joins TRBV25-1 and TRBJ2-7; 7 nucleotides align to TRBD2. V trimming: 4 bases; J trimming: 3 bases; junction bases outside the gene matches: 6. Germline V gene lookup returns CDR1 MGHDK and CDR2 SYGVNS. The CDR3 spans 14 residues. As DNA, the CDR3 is TGTGCCAGCAGTGGTGCTAGCGGAAACTACGAGCAGTACTTC. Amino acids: CASSGASGNYEQYF.

The chain's CDR3 is CASSFRRGETQYF. The CDR3 coding sequence is TGTGCCAGCAGCTTTAGACGGGGAGAGACCCAGTACTTC. The chain carries TRBV9 and TRBJ2-5; D might be TRBD2 (5 bases). Germline V gene sequence: CDR1 SGDLS, CDR2 YYNGEE. V dropped 4 bases and J dropped 4 bases, with 11 bases sitting between them. The CDR3 has 13 amino acids.

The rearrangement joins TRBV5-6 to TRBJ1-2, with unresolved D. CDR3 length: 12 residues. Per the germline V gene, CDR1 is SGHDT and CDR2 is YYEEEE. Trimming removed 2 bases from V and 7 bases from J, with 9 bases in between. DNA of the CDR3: TGTGCCAGCAGCTTATCAGAAGGTGGCTACACCTTC. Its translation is CASSLSEGGYTF.

The CDR3 reads CASSGLRVSEQYF. The DNA of the CDR3 is TGTGCCAGCAGTGGCCTTAGGGTTAGCGAGCAGTACTTC. The chain joins TRBV2 to TRBJ2-7; no reliable D call. V dropped 4 bases and J dropped 6 bases, with 13 bases sitting between them. The CDR3 spans 13 residues. Germline values: CDR1 SNHLY, CDR2 FYNNEI.

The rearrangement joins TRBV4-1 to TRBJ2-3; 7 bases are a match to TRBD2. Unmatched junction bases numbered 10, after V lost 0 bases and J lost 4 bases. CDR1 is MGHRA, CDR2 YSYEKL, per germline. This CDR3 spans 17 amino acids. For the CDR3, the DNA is TGCGCCAGCAGCCAAGAGTCTCTAGCGGCGAGCCCAGATACGCAGTATTTT. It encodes CASSQESLAASPDTQYF.

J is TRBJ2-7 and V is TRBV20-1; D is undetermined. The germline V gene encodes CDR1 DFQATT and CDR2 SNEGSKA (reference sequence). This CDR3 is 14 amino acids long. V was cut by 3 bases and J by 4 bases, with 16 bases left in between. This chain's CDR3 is CSASGSFNSYEQYF. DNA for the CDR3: TGCAGTGCTAGTGGTAGCTTCAATTCATACGAGCAGTACTTC.

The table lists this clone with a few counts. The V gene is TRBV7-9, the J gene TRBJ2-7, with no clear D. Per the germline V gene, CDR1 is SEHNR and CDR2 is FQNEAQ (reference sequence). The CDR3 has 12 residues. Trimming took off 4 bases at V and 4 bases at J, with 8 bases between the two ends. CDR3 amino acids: CASSSLTYEQYF. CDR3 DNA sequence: TGTGCCAGCAGCTCCTTAACGTACGAGCAGTACTTC.

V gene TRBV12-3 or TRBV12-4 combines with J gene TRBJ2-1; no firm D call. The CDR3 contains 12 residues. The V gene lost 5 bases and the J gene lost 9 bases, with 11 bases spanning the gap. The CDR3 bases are TGTGCCAGCAGTGCCCTAGACGGTGAGCAGTTCTTC. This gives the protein CASSALDGEQFF.

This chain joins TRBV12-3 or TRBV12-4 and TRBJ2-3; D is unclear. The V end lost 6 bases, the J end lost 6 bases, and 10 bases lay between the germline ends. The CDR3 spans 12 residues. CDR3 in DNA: TGTGCCAGCAGCAACGCTTTCGATACGCAGTATTTT. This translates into CASSNAFDTQYF.

The chain's CDR3 is CASSLDRDSPLHF. CDR3 nucleotides: TGTGCCAGCAGCCTCGACAGAGATTCACCCCTCCACTTT. The rearrangement uses TRBV3-1 (or the pseudogene TRBV3-2) and TRBJ1-6; D is perhaps TRBD1 (5 bases). The CDR3 is made up of 13 amino acids. V dropped 4 bases and J dropped 8 bases, with 9 bases sitting between them. Looked up from germline, CDR1 is LGHDT and CDR2 is YNNKEL (reference sequence).

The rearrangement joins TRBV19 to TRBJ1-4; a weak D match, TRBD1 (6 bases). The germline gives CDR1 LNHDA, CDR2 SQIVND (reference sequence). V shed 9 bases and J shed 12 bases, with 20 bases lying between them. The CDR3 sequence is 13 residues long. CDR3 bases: TGTGCCAGCCACAGGGCCGGTCGTGCGGAACTGTTTTTT. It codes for CASHRAGRAELFF.

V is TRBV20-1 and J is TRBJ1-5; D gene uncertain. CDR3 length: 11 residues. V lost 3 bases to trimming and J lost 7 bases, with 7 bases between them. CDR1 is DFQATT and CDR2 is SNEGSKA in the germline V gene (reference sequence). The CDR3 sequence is CSASSGQPQHF. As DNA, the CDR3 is TGCAGTGCTAGTTCTGGCCAGCCCCAGCATTTT.

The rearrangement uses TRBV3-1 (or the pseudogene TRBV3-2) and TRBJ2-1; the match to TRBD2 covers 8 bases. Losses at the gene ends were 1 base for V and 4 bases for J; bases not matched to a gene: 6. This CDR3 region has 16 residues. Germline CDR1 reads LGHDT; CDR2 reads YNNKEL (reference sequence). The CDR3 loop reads CASSQGWRGAYNEQFF. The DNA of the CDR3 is TGTGCCAGCAGCCAAGGTTGGCGGGGGGCTTACAATGAGCAGTTCTTC.

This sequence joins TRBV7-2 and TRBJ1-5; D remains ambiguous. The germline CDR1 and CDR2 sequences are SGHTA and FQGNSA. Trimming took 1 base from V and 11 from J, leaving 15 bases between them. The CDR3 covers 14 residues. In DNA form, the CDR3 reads TGTGCCAGCAGCTTAGGGATAGGCAGCGGGGCCCAGCATTTT. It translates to CASSLGIGSGAQHF.

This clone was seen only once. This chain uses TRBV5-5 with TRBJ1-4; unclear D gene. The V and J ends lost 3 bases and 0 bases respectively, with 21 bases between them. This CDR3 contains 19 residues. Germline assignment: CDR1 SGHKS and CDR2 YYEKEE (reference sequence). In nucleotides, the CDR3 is TGTGCCAGCAGCTCCACCGGGAGAACATCCCTTGCAACTAATGAAAAACTGTTTTTT. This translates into CASSSTGRTSLATNEKLFF.

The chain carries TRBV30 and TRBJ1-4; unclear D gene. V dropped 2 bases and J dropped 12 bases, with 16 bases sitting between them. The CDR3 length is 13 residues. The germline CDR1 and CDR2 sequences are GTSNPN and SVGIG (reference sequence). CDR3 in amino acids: CAWSPAIAGELFF. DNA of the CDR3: TGTGCCTGGAGTCCAGCAATCGCCGGGGAACTGTTTTTT.

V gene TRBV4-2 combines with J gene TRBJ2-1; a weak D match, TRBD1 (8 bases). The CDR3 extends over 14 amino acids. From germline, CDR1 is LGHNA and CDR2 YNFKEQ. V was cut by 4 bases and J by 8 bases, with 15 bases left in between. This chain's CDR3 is CASSLWTGRDEQFF. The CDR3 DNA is TGTGCCAGCAGCCTATGGACAGGGAGGGATGAGCAGTTCTTC.

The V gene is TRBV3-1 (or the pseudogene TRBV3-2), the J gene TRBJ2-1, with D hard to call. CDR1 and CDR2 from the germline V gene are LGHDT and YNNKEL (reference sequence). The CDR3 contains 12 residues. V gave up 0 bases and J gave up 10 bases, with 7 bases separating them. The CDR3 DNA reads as TGTGCCAGCAGCCAAGATGGGGTGGAGCAGTTCTTC. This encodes CASSQDGVEQFF.

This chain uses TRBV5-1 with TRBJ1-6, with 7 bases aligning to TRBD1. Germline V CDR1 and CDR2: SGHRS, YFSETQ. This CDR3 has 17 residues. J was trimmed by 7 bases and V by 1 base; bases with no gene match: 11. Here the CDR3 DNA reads TGCGCCAGCAGCTTGTCAGACCCGACAGGGACGAATTCACCCCTCCACTTT. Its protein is CASSLSDPTGTNSPLHF.